This section outlines one TCR beta chain sequence together with its context. As yet, its antigen is unknown. Via MiXCR, TCRdb re-called the RACE reads, giving one row per CDR3 protein. Altogether about 380,000 distinct CDR3 sequences are present, around 5.5% being singletons, with the ten largest covering 2.5% to 3%. This CDR3 is built from 11 residues. Trimming removed 7 bases at V and 6 bases at J, with 10 bases between. CDR1 and CDR2 (germline): SQVTM, ANQGSEA. The data stem from a study of human T cells and chemical hapten exposure. Study-wide background: Patch tests applied 0.01% DPC to the upper back, read at 6 days.

Study results and limitations: Since the donors had alopecia, their immune response may not be the same as that of healthy people.

The time point: pre-sensitization, week 0. Specified treatment: therapeutic diphenylcyclopropenone sensitization with weekly scalp DPC. Whole blood that had not been fractionated was the source of extracted total RNA. Material: whole blood, obtained in connection with sensitization to the hapten diphenylcyclopropenone (DPC). The rearrangement uses TRBV29-1 and TRBJ2-1; D is ambiguous. This TCR was sampled from a woman aged 45-65 years with alopecia areata. Some clones in this sample may be carry-over from other donors' samples. This CDR3 reads CSDRSGNEQFF. DNA for the CDR3: TGCAGCGATCGGTCGGGCAATGAGCAGTTCTTC.